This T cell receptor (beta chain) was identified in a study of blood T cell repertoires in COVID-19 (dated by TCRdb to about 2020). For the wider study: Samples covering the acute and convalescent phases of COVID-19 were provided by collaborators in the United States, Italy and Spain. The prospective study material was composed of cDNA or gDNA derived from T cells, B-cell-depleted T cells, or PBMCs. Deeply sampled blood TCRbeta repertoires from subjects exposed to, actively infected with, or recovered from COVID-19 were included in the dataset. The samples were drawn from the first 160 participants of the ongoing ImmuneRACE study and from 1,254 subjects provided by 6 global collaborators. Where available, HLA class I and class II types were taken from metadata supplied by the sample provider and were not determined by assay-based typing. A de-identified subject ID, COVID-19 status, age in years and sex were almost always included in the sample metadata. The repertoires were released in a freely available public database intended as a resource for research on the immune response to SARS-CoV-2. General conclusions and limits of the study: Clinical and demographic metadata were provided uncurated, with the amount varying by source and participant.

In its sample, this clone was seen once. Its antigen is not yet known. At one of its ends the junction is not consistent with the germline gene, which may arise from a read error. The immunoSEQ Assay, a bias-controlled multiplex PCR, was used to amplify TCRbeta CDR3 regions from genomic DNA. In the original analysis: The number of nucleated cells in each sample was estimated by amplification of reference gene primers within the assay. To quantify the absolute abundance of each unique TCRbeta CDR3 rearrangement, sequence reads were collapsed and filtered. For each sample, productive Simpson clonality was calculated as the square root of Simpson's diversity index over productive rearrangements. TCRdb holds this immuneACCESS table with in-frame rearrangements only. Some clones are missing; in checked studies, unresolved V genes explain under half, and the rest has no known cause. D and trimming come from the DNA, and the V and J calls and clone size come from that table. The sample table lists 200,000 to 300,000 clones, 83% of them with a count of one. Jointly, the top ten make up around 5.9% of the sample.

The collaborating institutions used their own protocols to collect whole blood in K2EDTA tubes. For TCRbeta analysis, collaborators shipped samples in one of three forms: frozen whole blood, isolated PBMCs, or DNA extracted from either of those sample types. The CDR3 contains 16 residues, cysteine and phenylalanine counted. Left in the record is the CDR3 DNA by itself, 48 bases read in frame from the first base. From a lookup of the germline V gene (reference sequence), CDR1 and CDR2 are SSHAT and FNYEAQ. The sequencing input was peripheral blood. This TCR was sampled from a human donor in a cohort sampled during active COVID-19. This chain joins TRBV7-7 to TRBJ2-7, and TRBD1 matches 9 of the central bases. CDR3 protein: CASSSLRDRASYEQYF. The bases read TGTGCTAGCAGCTCTCTCCGGGACAGGGCCTCCTACGAGCAGTACTTC.